Each of the 9 T cell receptor beta chains below was sequenced from the same sample in a study of shared clonotypes between healthy human individuals. Sequencing was performed with immunoSEQ multiplex PCR; in TCRdb, only in-frame clones are kept and a portion is missing. This table has a few million clones, around nine tenths appearing once. Sequencing was done on a sample of naive CD4+ T cells sorted from blood. Subset indicated: CD45RA+ positively selected. These receptors all stem from a man aged 18 to 29 in good health.

The rearrangement joins TRBV21-1 to TRBJ2-3. TRBV21-1 corresponds to a pseudogene. CDR3 length equals 14 residues. The CDR3 region has the DNA TGTGCCAGCAGCAAAGCGGAAACCACAGATACGCAGTATTTT. Protein product: CASSKAETTDTQYF.

Of note for this clone: The sample holds other DNA sequences that translate to the same CDR3. The chain links TRBV9 to TRBJ2-1, with D possibly matching TRBD2 (6 bases). The CDR3 extends over 15 amino acids. CDR1 is SGDLS, CDR2 YYNGEE, per germline. Deletions cut 0 bases from V and 3 bases from J, with 10 bases between. CDR3 bases: TGTGCCAGCAGCGTAGCTAGTAGCGGCTACAATGAGCAGTTCTTC. Translating it yields CASSVASSGYNEQFF.

The chain combines TRBV19 with TRBJ1-5; 7 bases are shared with TRBD1. CDR1 is LNHDA and CDR2 is SQIVND in the germline V gene (reference sequence). The CDR3 runs to 19 residues. V was clipped by 0 bases and J by 0 bases; unmatched bases: 11. CDR3 sequence reads: CASSIDGPGQRLSNQPQHF. As DNA, the CDR3 is TGTGCCAGTAGTATAGATGGGCCGGGACAGCGACTTAGCAATCAGCCCCAGCATTTT.

The rearrangement links TRBV2 to TRBJ1-5; 8 bases line up with TRBD1. Trimming removed 4 bases from V and 8 bases from J; junction bases left unmatched: 4. The germline CDR1 and CDR2 sequences are SNHLY and FYNNEI. The CDR3 covers 13 residues. The CDR3 region is CASSGQGSKPQHF. Written as DNA, the CDR3 is TGTGCCAGCAGTGGACAGGGGAGTAAGCCCCAGCATTTT.

This clone has just a few counts. V usage is TRBV6-4 and J usage is TRBJ1-4; D ambiguous. V was trimmed by 4 bases and J by 12 bases, leaving 9 bases between them. The CDR3 is 11 residues long. Germline assignment: CDR1 MRHNA and CDR2 SNTAGT. CDR3 sequence (DNA): TGTGCCAGCAGTGGGAGTGGGGAACTGTTTTTT. Translated: CASSGSGELFF.

This rearrangement joins TRBV4-1 to TRBJ1-5, with D unclear. V shed 4 bases and J shed 6 bases, with 13 bases lying between them. From germline, CDR1 is MGHRA and CDR2 YSYEKL. This CDR3 spans 14 amino acids. DNA for the CDR3: TGCGCCAGCAGCCCCTTGGCCACGGGTCAGCCCCAGCATTTT. Protein product: CASSPLATGQPQHF.

The chain has TRBV10-3 and TRBJ2-2; a weak D match, TRBD1 (5 bases). The CDR3 is 18 amino acids. The germline V gene has CDR1 ENHRY and CDR2 SYGVKD. V was clipped by 1 base and J by 1 base, with 16 bases between them. CDR3 in DNA: TGTGCCATCAGTGAGTTGATAGGAACAGGAGAGAACACCGGGGAGCTGTTTTTT. Residues: CAISELIGTGENTGELFF.

In this sample, this clone turned up once. Different DNA sequences within this sample yield the same CDR3. The V and J genes are TRBV20-1 and TRBJ2-3; D is unclear. The CDR3 loop spans 11 amino acids. The germline gives CDR1 DFQATT, CDR2 SNEGSKA (reference sequence). Deletions cut 3 bases from V and 5 bases from J, with 6 bases between. The CDR3 here is CSASPGDTQYF. DNA for the CDR3: TGCAGTGCTAGCCCCGGAGATACGCAGTATTTT.

The chain couples TRBV6-1 to TRBJ1-1, with D possibly matching TRBD1 (6 bases). There are 15 residues in the CDR3. Trimming removed 2 bases at V and 5 bases at J, with 15 bases between. Germline CDR1 and CDR2: MNHNS and SASEGT. CDR3: CASSETQGSRTEAFF. In DNA form, the CDR3 reads TGTGCCAGCAGTGAAACCCAGGGGTCTCGTACTGAAGCTTTCTTT.